This TCR beta chain came from a study of blood T cell repertoires in COVID-19. About the study: The samples span acute and convalescent COVID-19 from the United States, Italy and Spain. T cells, B-cell-depleted T cells, or PBMCs provided the cDNA or gDNA that served as material.

The CDR3 is 16 amino acids. CDR1 is SGHVS and CDR2 is FQNEAQ in the germline V gene. V lost 5 bases and J lost 0, with 11 bases in between. The authors' processing: How many nucleated cells were present was estimated from reference gene primer amplification. Sequencing used immunoSEQ multiplex PCR; TCRdb keeps in-frame clones, though not all of them. V and J calls plus clone size are reproduced from that table; the DNA served to infer D and trimming. The sample yields about 150,000 clones, 75% to 90% seen once. The receptor's source is a woman aged 40 to 50 with acute or convalescent COVID-19. Sequencing input: peripheral blood. The rearrangement links TRBV7-8 to TRBJ1-6; D call uncertain. CDR3 bases: TGTGCCAGCAGCGCCCGGGAACTCTCCTATAATTCACCCCTCCACTTT. Protein: CASSARELSYNSPLHF.